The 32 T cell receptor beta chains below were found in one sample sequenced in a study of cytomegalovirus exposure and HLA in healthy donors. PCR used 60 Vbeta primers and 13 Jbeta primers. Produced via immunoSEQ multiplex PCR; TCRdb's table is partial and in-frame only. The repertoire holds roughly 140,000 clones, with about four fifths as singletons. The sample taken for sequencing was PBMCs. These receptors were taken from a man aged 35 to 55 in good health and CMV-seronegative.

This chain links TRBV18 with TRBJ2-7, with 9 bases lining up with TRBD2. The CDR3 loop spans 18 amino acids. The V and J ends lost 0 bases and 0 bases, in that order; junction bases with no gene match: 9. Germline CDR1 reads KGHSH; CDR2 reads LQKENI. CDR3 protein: CASSPPLTRGGGSYEQYF. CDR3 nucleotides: TGTGCCAGCTCACCACCTTTGACCCGCGGGGGGGGCTCCTACGAGCAGTACTTC.

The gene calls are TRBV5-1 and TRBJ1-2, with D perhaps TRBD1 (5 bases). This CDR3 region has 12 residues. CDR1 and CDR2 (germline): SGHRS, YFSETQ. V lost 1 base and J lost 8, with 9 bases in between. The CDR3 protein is CASSLQGRGYTF. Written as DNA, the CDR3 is TGCGCCAGCAGCTTGCAGGGTCGGGGCTACACCTTC.

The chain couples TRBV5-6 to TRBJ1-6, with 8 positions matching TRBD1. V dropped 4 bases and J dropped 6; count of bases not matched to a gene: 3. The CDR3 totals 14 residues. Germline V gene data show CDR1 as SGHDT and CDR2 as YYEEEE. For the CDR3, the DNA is TGTGCCAGCAGCCCGGACAGGGTTAATTCACCCCTCCACTTT. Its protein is CASSPDRVNSPLHF.

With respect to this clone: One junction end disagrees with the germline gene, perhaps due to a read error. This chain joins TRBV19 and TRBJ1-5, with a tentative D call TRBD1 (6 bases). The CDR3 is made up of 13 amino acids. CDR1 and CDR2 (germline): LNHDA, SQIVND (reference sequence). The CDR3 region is CASSTGQFGLSLF. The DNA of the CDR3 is TGTGCCAGTAGTACCGGACAGTTTGGGTTAAGTTTATTT.

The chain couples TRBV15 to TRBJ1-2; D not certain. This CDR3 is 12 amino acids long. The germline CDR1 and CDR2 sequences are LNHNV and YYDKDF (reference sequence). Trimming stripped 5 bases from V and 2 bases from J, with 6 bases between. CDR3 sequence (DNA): TGTGCCACCAGCGCACAGAACTATGGCTACACCTTC. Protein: CATSAQNYGYTF.

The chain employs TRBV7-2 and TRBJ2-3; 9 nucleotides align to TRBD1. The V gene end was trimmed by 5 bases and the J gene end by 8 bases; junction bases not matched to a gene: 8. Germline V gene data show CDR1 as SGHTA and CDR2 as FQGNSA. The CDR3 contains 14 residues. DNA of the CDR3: TGTGCCAGCAGCGAGACAGGGGGGTATGGTACGCAGTATTTT. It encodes CASSETGGYGTQYF.

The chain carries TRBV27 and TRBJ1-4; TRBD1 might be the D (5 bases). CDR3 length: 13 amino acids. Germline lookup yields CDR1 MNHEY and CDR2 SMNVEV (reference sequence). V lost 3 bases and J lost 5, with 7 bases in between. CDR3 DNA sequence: TGTGCCAGCAGTTTCAGACAGAATGAAAAACTGTTTTTT. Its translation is CASSFRQNEKLFF.

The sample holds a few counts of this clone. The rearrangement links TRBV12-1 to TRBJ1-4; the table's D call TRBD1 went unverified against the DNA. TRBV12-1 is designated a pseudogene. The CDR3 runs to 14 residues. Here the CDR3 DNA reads TGTGCCAACCGAATGCACAGGGTTAATGAAAAACTGTTTTTT. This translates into CANRMHRVNEKLFF.

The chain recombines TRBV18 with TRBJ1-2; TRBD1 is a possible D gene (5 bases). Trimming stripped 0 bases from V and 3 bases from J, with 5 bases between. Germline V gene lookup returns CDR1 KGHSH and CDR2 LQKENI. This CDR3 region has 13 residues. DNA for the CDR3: TGTGCCAGCTCACCACCAGGGGACTATGGCTACACCTTC. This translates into CASSPPGDYGYTF.

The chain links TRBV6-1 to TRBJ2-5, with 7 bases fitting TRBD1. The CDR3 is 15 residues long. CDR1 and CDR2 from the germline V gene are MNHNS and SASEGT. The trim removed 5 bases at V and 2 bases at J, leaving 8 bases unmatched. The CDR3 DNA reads TGTGCCAGCAGTTTCTACCGGGACAGACAAGAGACCCAGTACTTC. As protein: CASSFYRDRQETQYF.

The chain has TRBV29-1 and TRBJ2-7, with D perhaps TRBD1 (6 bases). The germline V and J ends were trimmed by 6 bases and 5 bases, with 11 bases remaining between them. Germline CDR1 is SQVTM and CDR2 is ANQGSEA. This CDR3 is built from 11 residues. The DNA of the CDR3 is TGCAGCGTCCCCGGACAGAACGAGCAGTACTTC. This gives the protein CSVPGQNEQYF.

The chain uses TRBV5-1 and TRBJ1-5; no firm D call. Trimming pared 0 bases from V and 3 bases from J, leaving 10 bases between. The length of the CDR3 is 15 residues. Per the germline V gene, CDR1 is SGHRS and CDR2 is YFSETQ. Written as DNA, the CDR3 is TGCGCCAGCAGCTTGGAGGGAGGAATCAATCAGCCCCAGCATTTT. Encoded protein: CASSLEGGINQPQHF.

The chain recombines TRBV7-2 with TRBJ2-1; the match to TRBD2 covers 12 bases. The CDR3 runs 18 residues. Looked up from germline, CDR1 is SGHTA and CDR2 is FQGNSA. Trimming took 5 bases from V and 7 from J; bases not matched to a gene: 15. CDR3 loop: CASSQRRLTSGGQNEQFF. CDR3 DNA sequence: TGTGCCAGCAGCCAACGACGACTGACTAGCGGGGGTCAGAATGAGCAGTTCTTC. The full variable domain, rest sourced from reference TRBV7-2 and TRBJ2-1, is GAGVSQSPSNKVTEKGKDVELRCDPISGHTALYWYRQSLGQGLEFLIYFQGNSAPDKSGLPSDRFSAERTGGSVSTLTIQRTQQEDSAVYLCASSQRRLTSGGQNEQFFGPGTRLTVL.

The CDR3 here is CASSLNRENTGELFF. DNA for the CDR3: TGTGCCAGCAGCTTAAACAGGGAGAACACCGGGGAGCTGTTTTTT. The rearrangement joins TRBV7-9 to TRBJ2-2; the D gene is possibly TRBD1 (6 bases). The CDR3 totals 15 residues. With 2 bases removed from V and 1 base from J, the gap between germline ends came to 8 bases. The germline CDR1 and CDR2 sequences are SEHNR and FQNEAQ (reference sequence).

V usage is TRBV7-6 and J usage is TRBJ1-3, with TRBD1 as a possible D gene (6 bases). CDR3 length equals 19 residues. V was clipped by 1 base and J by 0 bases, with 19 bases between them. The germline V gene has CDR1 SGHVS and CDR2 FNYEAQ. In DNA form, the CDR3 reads TGTGCCAGCAGCTTAGTGGTGGTGGACAGACTTACCTCTGGAAACACCATATATTTT. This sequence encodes CASSLVVVDRLTSGNTIYF.

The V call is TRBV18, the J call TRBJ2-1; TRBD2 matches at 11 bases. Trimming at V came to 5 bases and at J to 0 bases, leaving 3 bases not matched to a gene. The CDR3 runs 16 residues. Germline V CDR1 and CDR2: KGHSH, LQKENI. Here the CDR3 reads CASSALAGDSYNEQFF. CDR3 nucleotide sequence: TGTGCCAGCTCAGCACTAGCGGGAGACTCCTACAATGAGCAGTTCTTC. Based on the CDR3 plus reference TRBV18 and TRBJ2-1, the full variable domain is NAGVMQNPRHLVRRRGQEARLRCSPMKGHSHVYWYRQLPEEGLKFMVYLQKENIIDESGMPKERFSAEFPKEGPSILRIQQVVRGDSAAYFCASSALAGDSYNEQFFGPGTRLTVL.

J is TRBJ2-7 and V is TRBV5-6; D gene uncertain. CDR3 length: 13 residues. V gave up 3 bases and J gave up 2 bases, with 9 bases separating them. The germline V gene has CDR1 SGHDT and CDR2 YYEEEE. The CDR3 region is CASSWARAYEQYF. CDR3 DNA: TGTGCCAGCAGCTGGGCTCGCGCCTACGAGCAGTACTTC.

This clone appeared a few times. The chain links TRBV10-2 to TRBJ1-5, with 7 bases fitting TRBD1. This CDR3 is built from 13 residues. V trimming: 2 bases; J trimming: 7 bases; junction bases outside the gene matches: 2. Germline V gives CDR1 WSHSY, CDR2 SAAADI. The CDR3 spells CASSENRGQPQHF. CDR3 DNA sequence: TGCGCCAGCAGTGAGAACAGGGGACAGCCCCAGCATTTT.

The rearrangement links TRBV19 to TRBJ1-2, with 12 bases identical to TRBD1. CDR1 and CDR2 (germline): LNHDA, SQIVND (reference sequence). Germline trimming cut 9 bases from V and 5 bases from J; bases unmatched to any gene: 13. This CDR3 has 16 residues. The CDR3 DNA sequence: TGTGCCAGCAACAAATCCGGGACAGGGGGCAAGTATGGCTACACCTTC. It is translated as CASNKSGTGGKYGYTF.

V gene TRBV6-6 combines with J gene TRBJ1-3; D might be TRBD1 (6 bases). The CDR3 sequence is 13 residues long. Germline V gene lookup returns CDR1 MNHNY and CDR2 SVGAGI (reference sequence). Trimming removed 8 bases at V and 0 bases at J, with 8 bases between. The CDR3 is CASGQPSGNTIYF. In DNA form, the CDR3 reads TGTGCCAGCGGACAGCCCTCTGGAAACACCATATATTTT.

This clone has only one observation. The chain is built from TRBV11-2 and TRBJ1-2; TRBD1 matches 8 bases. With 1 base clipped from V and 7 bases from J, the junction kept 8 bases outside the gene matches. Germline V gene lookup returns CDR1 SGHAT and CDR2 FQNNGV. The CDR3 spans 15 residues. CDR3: CASSLGATGDGGYTF. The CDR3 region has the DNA TGTGCCAGCAGCTTAGGAGCGACAGGGGATGGTGGCTACACCTTC.

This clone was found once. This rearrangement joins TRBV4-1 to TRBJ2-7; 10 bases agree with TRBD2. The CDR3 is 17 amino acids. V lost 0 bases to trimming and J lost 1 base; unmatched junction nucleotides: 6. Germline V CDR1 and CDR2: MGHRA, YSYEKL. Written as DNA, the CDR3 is TGCGCCAGCAGCCAAGATTTTATGGGACTAGCGTCCTACGAGCAGTACTTC. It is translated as CASSQDFMGLASYEQYF.

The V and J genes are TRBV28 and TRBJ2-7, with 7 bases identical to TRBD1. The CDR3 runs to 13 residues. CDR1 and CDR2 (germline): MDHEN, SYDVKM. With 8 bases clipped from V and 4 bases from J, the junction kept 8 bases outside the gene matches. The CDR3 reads CASAGDRVYEQYF. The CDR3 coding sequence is TGTGCCAGCGCAGGAGACAGGGTTTACGAGCAGTACTTC.

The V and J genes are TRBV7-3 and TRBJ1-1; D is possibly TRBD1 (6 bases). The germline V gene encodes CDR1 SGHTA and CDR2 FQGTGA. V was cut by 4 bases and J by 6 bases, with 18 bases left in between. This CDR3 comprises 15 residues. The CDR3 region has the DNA TGTGCCAGCAGCTCGTCCAGGGGTTCTAGCTCTGAAGCTTTCTTT. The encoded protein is CASSSSRGSSSEAFF.

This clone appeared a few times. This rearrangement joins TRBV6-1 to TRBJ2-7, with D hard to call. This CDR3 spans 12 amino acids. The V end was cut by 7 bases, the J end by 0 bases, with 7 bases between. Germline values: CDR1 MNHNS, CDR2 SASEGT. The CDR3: CASNTDSYEQYF. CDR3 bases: TGTGCCAGCAACACAGACTCCTACGAGCAGTACTTC.

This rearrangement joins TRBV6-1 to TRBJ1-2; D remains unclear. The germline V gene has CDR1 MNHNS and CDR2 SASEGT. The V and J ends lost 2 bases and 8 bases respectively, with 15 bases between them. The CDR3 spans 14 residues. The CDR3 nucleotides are TGTGCCAGCAGTGAACTGGAGGCTTTTCACGGCTACACCTTC. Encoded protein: CASSELEAFHGYTF.

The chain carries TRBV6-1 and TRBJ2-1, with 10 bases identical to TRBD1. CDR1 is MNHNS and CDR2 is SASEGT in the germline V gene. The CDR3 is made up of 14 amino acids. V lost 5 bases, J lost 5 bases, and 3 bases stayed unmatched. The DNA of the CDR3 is TGTGCCAGCAGTATGGGACAGGGGAACAATGAGCAGTTCTTC. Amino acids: CASSMGQGNNEQFF.

The CDR3 is CASSPTLKETQYF. CDR3 bases: TGTGCCAGCTCACCCACTTTAAAAGAGACCCAGTACTTC. The chain employs TRBV18 and TRBJ2-5, with no clear D. V gave up 3 bases and J gave up 3 bases, with 8 bases separating them. The CDR3 is made up of 13 amino acids. CDR1 and CDR2 from the germline V gene are KGHSH and LQKENI.

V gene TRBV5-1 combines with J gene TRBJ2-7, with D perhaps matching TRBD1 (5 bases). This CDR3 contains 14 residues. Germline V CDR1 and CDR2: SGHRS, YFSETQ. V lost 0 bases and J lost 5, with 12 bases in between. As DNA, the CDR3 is TGCGCCAGCAGCTTGGTTTCAGGGTTGAACGAGCAGTACTTC. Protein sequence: CASSLVSGLNEQYF.

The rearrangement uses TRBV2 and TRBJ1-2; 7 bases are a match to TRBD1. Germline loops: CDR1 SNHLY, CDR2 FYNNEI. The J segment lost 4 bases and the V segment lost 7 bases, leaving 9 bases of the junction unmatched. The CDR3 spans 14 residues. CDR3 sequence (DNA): TGTGCCAGCACGGGCGTCGGGACAGTCTATGGCTACACCTTC. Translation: CASTGVGTVYGYTF.

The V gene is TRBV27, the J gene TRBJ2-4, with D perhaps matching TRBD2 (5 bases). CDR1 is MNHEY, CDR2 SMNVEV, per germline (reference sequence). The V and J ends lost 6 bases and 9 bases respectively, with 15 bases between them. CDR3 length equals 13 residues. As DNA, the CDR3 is TGTGCCAGCAGGCCCTCCGGGGTGACCATTCAGTACTTC. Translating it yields CASRPSGVTIQYF.

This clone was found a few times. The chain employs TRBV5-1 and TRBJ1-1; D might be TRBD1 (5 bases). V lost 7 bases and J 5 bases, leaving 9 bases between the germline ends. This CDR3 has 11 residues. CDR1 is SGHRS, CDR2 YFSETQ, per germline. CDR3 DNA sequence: TGCGCCAGCGGGGAGGGGACTGAAGCTTTCTTT. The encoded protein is CASGEGTEAFF.